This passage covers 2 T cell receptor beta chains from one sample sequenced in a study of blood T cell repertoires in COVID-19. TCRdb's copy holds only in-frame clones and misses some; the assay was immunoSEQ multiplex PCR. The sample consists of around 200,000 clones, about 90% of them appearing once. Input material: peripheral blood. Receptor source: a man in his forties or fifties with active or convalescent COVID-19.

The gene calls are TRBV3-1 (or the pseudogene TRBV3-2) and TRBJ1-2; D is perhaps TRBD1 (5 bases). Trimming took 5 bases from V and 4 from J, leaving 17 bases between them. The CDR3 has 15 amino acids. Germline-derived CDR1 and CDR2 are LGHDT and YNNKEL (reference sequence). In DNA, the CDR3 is TGTGCCAGCAGCGACAGTCTGCGGGGGAGCTATGGCTACACCTTC. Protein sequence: CASSDSLRGSYGYTF.

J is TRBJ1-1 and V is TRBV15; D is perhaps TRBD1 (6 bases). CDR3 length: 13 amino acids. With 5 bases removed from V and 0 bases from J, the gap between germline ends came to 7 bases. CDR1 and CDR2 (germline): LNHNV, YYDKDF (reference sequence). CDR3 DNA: TGTGCCACCAGCGGACAGTTGAACACTGAAGCTTTCTTT. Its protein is CATSGQLNTEAFF. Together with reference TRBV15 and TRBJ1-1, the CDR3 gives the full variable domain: DAMVIQNPRYQVTQFGKPVTLSCSQTLNHNVMYWYQQKSSQAPKLLFHYYDKDFNNEADTPDNFQSRRPNTSFCFLDIRSPGLGDTAMYLCATSGQLNTEAFFGQGTRLTVV.